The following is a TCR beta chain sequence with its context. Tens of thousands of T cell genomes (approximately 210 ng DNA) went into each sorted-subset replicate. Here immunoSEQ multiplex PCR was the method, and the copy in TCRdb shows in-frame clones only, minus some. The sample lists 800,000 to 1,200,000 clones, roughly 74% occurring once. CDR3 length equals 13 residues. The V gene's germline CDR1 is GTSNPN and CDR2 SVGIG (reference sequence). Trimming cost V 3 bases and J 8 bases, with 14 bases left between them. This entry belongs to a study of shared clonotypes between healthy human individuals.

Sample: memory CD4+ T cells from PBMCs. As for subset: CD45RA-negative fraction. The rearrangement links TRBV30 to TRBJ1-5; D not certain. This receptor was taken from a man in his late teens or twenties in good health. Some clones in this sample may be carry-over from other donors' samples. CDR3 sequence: CAWSEDRWEPQHF. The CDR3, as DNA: TGTGCCTGGAGCGAGGACCGGTGGGAGCCCCAGCATTTT.